This is a list of T cell receptor beta chains from one sample in a study of response to subunit inactivated influenza vaccine. One entry per CDR3 protein, called by TCRdb with MiXCR from the RT-PCR reads. This repertoire shows roughly 500,000 distinct CDR3 sequences, about 15% found once; its top ten account for approximately 3%. Specimen: CD4+ T cells sorted from PBMCs, collected roughly 24 months after vaccination. These receptors were obtained from a man in his fifties or sixties who received an inactivated influenza vaccine. Both conserved end residues are part of each CDR3. The order of the fields is J gene, V gene, D gene, clone size, CDR3 protein, CDR3 DNA. A D gene is named only where the DNA matches it firmly. Rows give clone size only sometimes, using once, few, many, or a class for an expanded clone.

j_gene: TRBJ2-7
v_gene: TRBV7-9
d_gene: TRBD2
abundance: once
CDR3aa: CASSRSGGPFYEQYF
CDR3nt: TGTGCCAGCAGCCGTAGCGGGGGGCCTTTCTACGAGCAGTACTTC

j_gene: TRBJ1-2
v_gene: TRBV20-1
d_gene: -
abundance: many
CDR3aa: CSADSYGYTF
CDR3nt: TGCAGTGCTGACAGCTATGGCTACACCTTC

j_gene: TRBJ2-2
v_gene: TRBV4-3
d_gene: TRBD2
abundance: -
CDR3aa: CASSRLAGGPSNTGELFF
CDR3nt: TGCGCCAGCAGCCGACTAGCGGGGGGGCCGTCGAACACCGGGGAGCTGTTTTTT

j_gene: TRBJ2-3
v_gene: TRBV18
d_gene: -
abundance: -
CDR3aa: CASTGLARTDTQYF
CDR3nt: TGTGCCAGCACCGGGCTGGCGCGCACAGATACGCAGTATTTT

j_gene: TRBJ1-1
v_gene: TRBV7-2
d_gene: TRBD1
abundance: few
CDR3aa: CASSPGGGTEAFF
CDR3nt: TGTGCCAGCAGCCCAGGGGGGGGCACTGAAGCTTTCTTT

j_gene: TRBJ1-6
v_gene: TRBV12-3/TRBV12-4
d_gene: -
abundance: few
CDR3aa: CASSLRGANSPLHF
CDR3nt: TGTGCCAGCAGTTTAAGAGGGGCCAATTCACCCCTCCACTTT

j_gene: TRBJ2-3
v_gene: TRBV7-2
d_gene: -
abundance: few
CDR3aa: CASSLAKTRGTSTDTQYF
CDR3nt: TGTGCCAGCAGCTTAGCGAAGACAAGGGGGACCAGCACAGATACGCAGTATTTT

j_gene: TRBJ2-1
v_gene: TRBV4-1
d_gene: -
abundance: few
CDR3aa: CASSQANSYNEQFF
CDR3nt: TGCGCCAGCAGCCAAGCAAACTCCTACAATGAGCAGTTCTTC

j_gene: TRBJ2-3
v_gene: TRBV10-3
d_gene: -
abundance: many
CDR3aa: CAISESVTQHTDTQYF
CDR3nt: TGTGCCATCAGTGAGTCGGTAACCCAGCACACAGATACGCAGTATTTT

j_gene: TRBJ2-1
v_gene: TRBV5-1
d_gene: TRBD1
abundance: many
CDR3aa: CASSRDRAYNEQFF
CDR3nt: TGCGCCAGCAGCCGGGACAGGGCCTACAATGAGCAGTTCTTC

j_gene: TRBJ2-1
v_gene: TRBV11-2
d_gene: TRBD2
abundance: few
CDR3aa: CASSPLRGRAFNEQFF
CDR3nt: TGTGCCAGCAGCCCACTAAGAGGGAGGGCCTTCAATGAGCAGTTCTTC

j_gene: TRBJ2-3
v_gene: TRBV12-3/TRBV12-4
d_gene: TRBD2
abundance: few
CDR3aa: CASSPRLAGMNTQYF
CDR3nt: TGTGCCAGCAGTCCCCGACTAGCGGGGATGAATACGCAGTATTTT

j_gene: TRBJ2-2
v_gene: TRBV20-1
d_gene: -
abundance: few
CDR3aa: CSAPRHTGELFF
CDR3nt: TGCAGTGCTCCCAGACATACCGGGGAGCTGTTTTTT

j_gene: TRBJ2-1
v_gene: TRBV11-2
d_gene: TRBD2
abundance: -
CDR3aa: CASSLEWTSGYNEQFF
CDR3nt: TGTGCCAGCAGCTTAGAGTGGACTAGCGGTTACAATGAGCAGTTCTTC

j_gene: TRBJ2-7
v_gene: TRBV9
d_gene: TRBD2
abundance: -
CDR3aa: CASSPIGLADLYEQYF
CDR3nt: TGTGCCAGCAGCCCGATAGGACTAGCTGATCTTTACGAGCAGTACTTC

j_gene: TRBJ2-1
v_gene: TRBV6-1
d_gene: TRBD2
abundance: -
CDR3aa: CASSPREGRSYNEQFF
CDR3nt: TGTGCCAGCTCACCCCGGGAGGGAAGATCCTACAATGAGCAGTTCTTC

j_gene: TRBJ1-2
v_gene: TRBV5-1
d_gene: -
abundance: few
CDR3aa: CASSLGQTSGYGYTF
CDR3nt: TGCGCCAGCAGCTTGGGACAGACCTCTGGCTATGGCTACACCTTC

j_gene: TRBJ2-5
v_gene: TRBV10-3
d_gene: TRBD2
abundance: few
CDR3aa: CAIRGSSGSAETQYF
CDR3nt: TGTGCCATCCGAGGGTCTAGCGGGAGTGCAGAGACCCAGTACTTC

j_gene: TRBJ2-6
v_gene: TRBV6-1
d_gene: -
abundance: many
CDR3aa: CASRGSSGANVLTF
CDR3nt: TGTGCCAGCAGGGGGTCCTCTGGGGCCAACGTCCTGACTTTC

j_gene: TRBJ2-1
v_gene: TRBV7-8
d_gene: TRBD2
abundance: -
CDR3aa: CASSSGGQLVGNEQFF
CDR3nt: TGTGCCAGCAGCTCGGGGGGGCAGTTGGTCGGGAATGAGCAGTTCTTC

j_gene: TRBJ2-7
v_gene: TRBV10-3
d_gene: TRBD2
abundance: few
CDR3aa: CAISQRTSGSYEQYF
CDR3nt: TGTGCCATCAGCCAGAGGACTAGCGGCTCCTACGAGCAGTACTTC

j_gene: TRBJ2-1
v_gene: TRBV3-1
d_gene: TRBD2
abundance: -
CDR3aa: CASSQGGSGSGFF
CDR3nt: TGTGCCAGCAGCCAAGGTGGTAGCGGGAGTGGGTTCTTC